The 10 T cell receptor beta chains below were found in one sample sequenced in a study of cytomegalovirus exposure and HLA in healthy donors (dated by TCRdb to about 2017). Receptor amplification or capture employed the immunoSEQ multiplex PCR assay. For the multiplex PCR, a mixture combining 60 forward primers for TCR Vbeta segments and 13 reverse primers for TCR Jbeta segments was used. The clones in this table, taken by TCRdb from immuneACCESS, are in-frame only. Not every clone is retained; where verified, under half of the shortfall comes from an unresolved V gene, and the cause of the rest is unknown. This sample lists 210,000 or so clones; more than 70% were detected once. Approximately 0.47% of the sample goes to the ten largest clones. The source material was PBMCs. The receptors here all came from a boy between 10 and 17 years old in good health and CMV-seronegative.

This clone has only one observation. This chain links TRBV7-8 with TRBJ1-5, with D tentatively TRBD1 (5 bases). V lost 6 bases to trimming and J lost 3 bases, with 12 bases between them. Germline CDR1 SGHVS, CDR2 FQNEAQ. The CDR3 spans 14 residues. Written as DNA, the CDR3 is TGTGCCAGCAGTTATGACAGCCACAATCAGCCCCAGCATTTT. This sequence encodes CASSYDSHNQPQHF.

The rearrangement joins TRBV10-3 to TRBJ2-2; 7 bases align to TRBD1. Trimming took 7 bases from V and 2 from J; bases not matched to a gene: 4. Germline values: CDR1 ENHRY, CDR2 SYGVKD. The CDR3 loop spans 14 amino acids. CDR3 sequence reads: CAIIDRANTGELFF. CDR3 DNA sequence: TGTGCCATCATTGACAGGGCCAACACCGGGGAGCTGTTTTTT.

The J gene is TRBJ1-1, the V gene TRBV5-5; no clear D gene. This CDR3 is built from 13 residues. Germline lookup yields CDR1 SGHKS and CDR2 YYEKEE (reference sequence). The V end lost 0 bases, the J end lost 10 bases, and 13 bases lay between the germline ends. The CDR3 spells CASSLDGSLVAFF. DNA for the CDR3: TGTGCCAGCAGCTTGGACGGTTCACTTGTAGCTTTCTTT.

There are a few counts of this clone. The chain carries TRBV6-5 and TRBJ2-5; D unclear. Germline values: CDR1 MNHEY, CDR2 SVGAGI. The CDR3 length is 14 residues. Between the trimmed V and J ends, which lost 2 bases and 1 base, there was a span of 8 bases. The CDR3 bases are TGTGCCAGCAGTTACGCTTCAGGCCAAGAGACCCAGTACTTC. This encodes CASSYASGQETQYF.

Only a few counts were recorded for this clone. This chain links TRBV6-1 with TRBJ2-7; the D gene is possibly TRBD2 (5 bases). With 7 bases removed from V and 3 bases from J, the gap between germline ends came to 7 bases. Looked up from germline, CDR1 is MNHNS and CDR2 is SASEGT. CDR3 length: 11 amino acids. CDR3 residues: CASNGNYEQYF. Written as DNA, the CDR3 is TGTGCCAGCAACGGGAACTACGAGCAGTACTTC.

This clone was counted a single time. The chain joins TRBV19 to TRBJ2-7; 10 positions match TRBD2. V dropped 4 bases and J dropped 4; count of bases not matched to a gene: 4. Per the germline V gene, CDR1 is LNHDA and CDR2 is SQIVND (reference sequence). This CDR3 region has 14 residues. The CDR3 region is CASSSLAGDYEQYF. For the CDR3, the DNA is TGTGCCAGTAGTAGTCTAGCGGGAGATTACGAGCAGTACTTC.

The V and J genes are TRBV11-2 and TRBJ1-1, with D possibly matching TRBD1 (5 bases). The CDR3 length is 15 residues. From germline, CDR1 is SGHAT and CDR2 FQNNGV. The V gene lost 5 bases and the J gene lost 4 bases, with 17 bases spanning the gap. CDR3 sequence (DNA): TGTGCCAGCAGCACGACCTGGGGGAGGATCACTGAAGCTTTCTTT. It specifies CASSTTWGRITEAFF.

CDR3 in DNA: TGCGCCAGCAGCCAAAACAGGGATCAGCCCCAGCATTTT. It codes for CASSQNRDQPQHF. The gene calls are TRBV4-1 and TRBJ1-5, with a tentative D call TRBD1 (6 bases). The CDR3 spans 13 residues. CDR1 is MGHRA, CDR2 YSYEKL, per germline. The V and J ends lost 2 bases and 5 bases respectively, with 7 bases between them.

The rearrangement links TRBV30 to TRBJ2-1; 7 nucleotides align to TRBD2. The CDR3 has 14 residues. V shed 5 bases, J shed 0 bases, and the junction held 4 bases outside the gene matches. Germline V gene data show CDR1 as GTSNPN and CDR2 as SVGIG (reference sequence). CDR3 in amino acids: CAWRAGRSYNEQFF. The CDR3 region has the DNA TGTGCCTGGCGAGCGGGGCGCTCCTACAATGAGCAGTTCTTC. Looking up the rest from reference TRBV30 and TRBJ2-1 gives the full variable domain: SQTIHQWPATLVQPVGSPLSLECTVEGTSNPNLYWYRQAAGRGLQLLFYSVGIGQISSEVPQNLSASRPQDRQFILSSKKLLLSDSGFYLCAWRAGRSYNEQFFGPGTRLTVL.

The chain uses TRBV7-3 and TRBJ2-2, with TRBD1 matching over 9 bases. The CDR3 runs 15 residues. V lost 6 bases to trimming and J lost 1 base; unmatched junction nucleotides: 3. The germline V gene has CDR1 SGHTA and CDR2 FQGTGA. The CDR3 sequence is CASSRQGENTGELFF. The CDR3 bases are TGTGCCAGCAGTCGACAGGGGGAGAACACCGGGGAGCTGTTTTTT.